This T cell receptor beta chain was recorded in a study of blood T cell repertoires in COVID-19. Overall study: Samples of COVID-19 (acute and convalescent) were obtained from the United States, Italy and Spain. T cells, B-cell-depleted T cells, or PBMCs supplied cDNA or gDNA.

CDR3 length: 12 amino acids. Germline V gives CDR1 MDHEN, CDR2 SYDVKM. V was shortened by 2 bases and J by 7 bases, with 7 bases between the two germline ends. Profiling relied on immunoSEQ multiplex PCR, and the TCRdb table lists in-frame clones only, not all of them. This table has some 190,000 clones, roughly 88% appearing once. Sequenced input: peripheral blood. The chain uses TRBV28 and TRBJ2-3; D unclear. The receptor was derived from a man aged 55-75 years with acute or convalescent COVID-19. CDR3 sequence (DNA): TGTGCCAGCAGTTTACCGTATCATACGCAGTATTTT. Its protein product is CASSLPYHTQYF. The whole variable domain, remainder taken from reference TRBV28 and TRBJ2-3, is DVKVTQSSRYLVKRTGEKVFLECVQDMDHENMFWYRQDPGLGLRLIYFSYDVKMKEKGDIPEGYSVSREKKERFSLILESASTNQTSMYLCASSLPYHTQYFGPGTRLTVL.